Below are 17 T cell receptor beta chains sequenced from a single sample in a study of identical twins (dated by TCRdb to about 2016). Library generation was performed with 5' RACE. The reads were generated on an Illumina HiSeq 2000. Starting from the raw public reads, TCRdb applied fastp trimming at Q25, assembled clones with MiXCR and retained in-frame beta chains. All rows with the same CDR3 protein become a single entry with the most common DNA and genes. The table for this sample lists approximately 410,000 distinct CDR3 sequences; 18% of them were counted only once. 12% of the sample belongs to the ten largest clones. The material sequenced was naive T cells sorted from blood. Read against the paper, the sample's cell subset or site label means: cells isolated with a human naive T-cell isolation kit. These receptors were taken from a man over 45 in good health.

This clonotype was counted a few times. The gene calls are TRBV15 and TRBJ2-1; 10 positions agree with TRBD2. Germline values: CDR1 LNHNV, CDR2 YYDKDF (reference sequence). V shed 1 base, J shed 5 bases, and the junction held 11 bases outside the gene matches. This CDR3 has 18 amino acids. The CDR3 here is CATSRGFLTGTSDNEQFF. The DNA of the CDR3 is TGTGCCACCAGCAGAGGATTTTTAACCGGGACTAGCGACAATGAGCAGTTCTTC.

This clonotype was counted many times. The chain uses TRBV7-2 and TRBJ2-1; 9 bases are a match to TRBD2. Unmatched junction bases numbered 7, after V lost 7 bases and J lost 0 bases. The CDR3 is made up of 16 amino acids. Germline lookup yields CDR1 SGHTA and CDR2 FQGNSA. CDR3 DNA: TGTGCCAGCACCCTTCTTAGCGGGGGCTCCTACAATGAGCAGTTCTTC. Protein product: CASTLLSGGSYNEQFF.

The V and J genes are TRBV6-6 and TRBJ2-3; no definite D call. CDR3 size: 11 residues. V dropped 2 bases and J dropped 7 bases, with 4 bases sitting between them. The V gene's germline CDR1 is MNHNY and CDR2 SVGAGI (reference sequence). CDR3 region: CASSYDNTQYF. CDR3 nucleotides: TGTGCCAGCAGTTACGATAATACGCAGTATTTT.

The chain has TRBV25-1 and TRBJ1-1, with a weak D call TRBD1 (5 bases). The CDR3 spans 14 residues. V was shortened by 1 base and J by 1 base, with 7 bases between the two germline ends. Looked up from germline, CDR1 is MGHDK and CDR2 is SYGVNS. The CDR3 reads CASSELTANTEAFF. The DNA for the CDR3 is TGTGCCAGCAGTGAATTGACAGCGAACACTGAAGCTTTCTTT.

The genes are TRBV4-3 and TRBJ2-5; 8 bases match TRBD2. The CDR3 is 16 residues long. Germline V lookup: CDR1 LGHNA, CDR2 YSLEER. V gave up 0 bases and J gave up 4 bases; unmatched junction bases: 7. The CDR3 nucleotides read TGCGCCAGCAGCCAAGAGGGGGCGGGAGGCGGAGAGACCCAGTACTTC. Its protein is CASSQEGAGGGETQYF.

This clonotype was counted a few times. V gene TRBV5-1 combines with J gene TRBJ2-3, with 15 positions matching TRBD2. This CDR3 is built from 17 residues. Germline lookup yields CDR1 SGHRS and CDR2 YFSETQ. The ends lost 4 bases at V and 5 bases at J; junction bases unmatched: 8. The CDR3 DNA reads TGCGCCAGCAGCCTTGGACTAGCGGGAGGGCGAGGAGATACGCAGTATTTT. It specifies CASSLGLAGGRGDTQYF.

This clonotype was counted many times. This chain joins TRBV20-1 and TRBJ2-7; weak D call: TRBD2 (5 bases). V shed 2 bases and J shed 2 bases, with 7 bases lying between them. CDR1 is DFQATT and CDR2 is SNEGSKA in the germline V gene (reference sequence). CDR3 length: 12 residues. The CDR3 nucleotides read TGCAGTGCTAGACCGGGGACCTACGAGCAGTACTTC. Encoded protein: CSARPGTYEQYF.

V and J are TRBV6-1 and TRBJ2-2, with D unclear. Germline CDR1 and CDR2: MNHNS and SASEGT. The germline V and J ends were trimmed by 5 bases and 2 bases, with 6 bases remaining between them. This CDR3 has 13 residues. CDR3 bases: TGTGCCAGCAGTCAGGACAACACCGGGGAGCTGTTTTTT. This codes for CASSQDNTGELFF.

The chain has TRBV28 and TRBJ1-2; D is possibly TRBD1 (5 bases). This CDR3 spans 15 amino acids. Between the trimmed V and J ends, which lost 6 bases and 5 bases, there was a span of 19 bases. Looked up from germline, CDR1 is MDHEN and CDR2 is SYDVKM. The CDR3 here is CASRLNPTRGYGYTF. The CDR3 DNA is TGTGCCAGCAGGTTAAACCCAACAAGGGGTTATGGCTACACCTTC.

With regard to this clonotype: One junction end disagrees with the germline gene, perhaps due to a read error. V gene TRBV12-3 or TRBV12-4 combines with J gene TRBJ2-1, with a possible D match to TRBD2 (7 bases). The CDR3 covers 16 residues. The CDR3 DNA is TGTGCCAGCTGTTTATCCCGGGGGGCAATTTATAATGAGCAGTTCTTC. The encoded protein is CASCLSRGAIYNEQFF.

Regarding this clonotype: Just one base apart from a much larger clone, this may be a read error. The V call is TRBV12-3 or TRBV12-4, the J call TRBJ2-2; weak D call: TRBD1 (6 bases). The CDR3 is 14 amino acids. V lost 6 bases to trimming and J lost 5 bases, with 13 bases between them. The CDR3 bases are TGTGCCAGCAGGGGGACATGGGGAACCGGGGAGCTGTTTTTT. Translating it yields CASRGTWGTGELFF.

The chain carries TRBV29-1 and TRBJ1-3; D call uncertain. V gave up 6 bases and J gave up 0 bases, with 12 bases separating them. Germline V CDR1 and CDR2: SQVTM, ANQGSEA. This CDR3 region has 14 residues. CDR3 region: CSVSEGSSGNTIYF. DNA of the CDR3: TGCAGCGTGTCAGAGGGTAGCTCTGGAAACACCATATATTTT.

The sample holds a few counts of this clonotype. The chain couples TRBV5-1 to TRBJ2-3, with D unclear. Per the germline V gene, CDR1 is SGHRS and CDR2 is YFSETQ. The germline V and J ends were trimmed by 1 base and 1 base, with 16 bases remaining between them. CDR3 size: 17 residues. CDR3: CASSLMAVVLGTDTQYF. The CDR3 coding sequence is TGCGCCAGCAGCTTGATGGCGGTAGTTTTAGGCACAGATACGCAGTATTTT.

This clonotype was counted only a few times. This chain links TRBV7-6 with TRBJ1-5, with unresolved D. This CDR3 contains 13 residues. Germline V lookup: CDR1 SGHVS, CDR2 FNYEAQ. V was clipped by 1 base and J by 5 bases, with 6 bases between them. This chain's CDR3 is CASSLGAHQPQHF. CDR3 in DNA: TGTGCCAGCAGCTTAGGGGCCCATCAGCCCCAGCATTTT.

The V gene is TRBV4-2, the J gene TRBJ2-1; 7 nucleotides align to TRBD2. CDR3 size: 13 residues. The ends lost 4 bases at V and 9 bases at J; junction bases unmatched: 6. Germline V gene sequence: CDR1 LGHNA, CDR2 YNFKEQ. The CDR3 region is CASSPAWEGEQFF. CDR3 nucleotide sequence: TGTGCCAGCAGCCCGGCGTGGGAGGGTGAGCAGTTCTTC.

The chain links TRBV20-1 to TRBJ2-1, with TRBD2 as a possible D gene (5 bases). CDR1 and CDR2 from the germline V gene are DFQATT and SNEGSKA (reference sequence). The CDR3 extends over 15 amino acids. The V gene lost 1 base and the J gene lost 7 bases, with 17 bases spanning the gap. In DNA, the CDR3 is TGCAGTGCTAGAGGCGAGCGGTTTTGGAGGAATGAGCAGTTCTTC. Encoded protein: CSARGERFWRNEQFF.

This rearrangement joins TRBV10-3 to TRBJ2-7; a weak D match, TRBD1 (6 bases). This CDR3 contains 12 residues. The V gene's germline CDR1 is ENHRY and CDR2 SYGVKD. The V gene lost 8 bases and the J gene lost 4 bases, with 12 bases spanning the gap. In DNA, the CDR3 is TGTGCCATCGGACAGAATTTATACGAGCAGTACTTC. Amino acid sequence: CAIGQNLYEQYF.